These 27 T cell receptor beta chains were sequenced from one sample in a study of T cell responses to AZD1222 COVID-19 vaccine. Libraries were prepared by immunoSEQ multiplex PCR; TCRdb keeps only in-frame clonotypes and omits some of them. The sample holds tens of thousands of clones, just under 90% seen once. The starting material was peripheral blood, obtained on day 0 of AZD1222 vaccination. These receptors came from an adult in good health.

The CDR3 is CASTLGDTQYF. CDR3 DNA sequence: TGTGCCAGCACGCTGGGGGATACGCAGTATTTT. This chain uses TRBV28 with TRBJ2-3, with D unresolved. The CDR3 extends over 11 amino acids. V lost 7 bases and J lost 6, with 8 bases in between. CDR1 is MDHEN and CDR2 is SYDVKM in the germline V gene.

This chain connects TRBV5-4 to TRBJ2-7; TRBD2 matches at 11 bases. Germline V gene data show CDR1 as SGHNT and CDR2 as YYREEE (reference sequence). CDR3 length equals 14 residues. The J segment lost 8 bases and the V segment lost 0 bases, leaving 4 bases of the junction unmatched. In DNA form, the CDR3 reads TGTGCCAGCAGCTTGGGGCTAGCGGGGGGTAAGCAGTACTTC. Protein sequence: CASSLGLAGGKQYF.

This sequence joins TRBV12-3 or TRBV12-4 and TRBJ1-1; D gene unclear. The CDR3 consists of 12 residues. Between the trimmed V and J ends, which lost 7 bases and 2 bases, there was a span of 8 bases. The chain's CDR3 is CASKRPNTEAFF. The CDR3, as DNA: TGTGCCAGCAAGAGACCAAACACTGAAGCTTTCTTT.

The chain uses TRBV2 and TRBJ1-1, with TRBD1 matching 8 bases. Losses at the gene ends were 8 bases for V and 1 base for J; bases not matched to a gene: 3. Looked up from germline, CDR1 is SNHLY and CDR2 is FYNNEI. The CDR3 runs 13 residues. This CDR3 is CASVGQGNTEAFF. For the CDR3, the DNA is TGTGCCAGCGTCGGACAGGGGAACACTGAAGCTTTCTTT.

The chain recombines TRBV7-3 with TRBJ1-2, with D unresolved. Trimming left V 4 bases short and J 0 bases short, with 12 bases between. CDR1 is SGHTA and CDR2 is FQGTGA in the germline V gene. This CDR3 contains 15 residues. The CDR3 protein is CASSSPRFPNYGYTF. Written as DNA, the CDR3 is TGTGCCAGCAGCTCACCAAGATTTCCTAACTATGGCTACACCTTC. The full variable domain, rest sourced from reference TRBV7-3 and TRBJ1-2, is GAGVSQTPSNKVTEKGKYVELRCDPISGHTALYWYRQSLGQGPEFLIYFQGTGAADDSGLPNDRFFAVRPEGSVSTLKIQRTERGDSAVYLCASSSPRFPNYGYTFGSGTRLTVV.

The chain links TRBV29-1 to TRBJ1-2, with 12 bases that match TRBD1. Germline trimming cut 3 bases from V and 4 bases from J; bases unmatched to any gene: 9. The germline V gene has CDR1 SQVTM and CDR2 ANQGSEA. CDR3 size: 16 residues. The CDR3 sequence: CSVDSWDRGLSYGYTF. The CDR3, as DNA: TGCAGCGTTGATAGTTGGGACAGGGGGCTAAGCTATGGCTACACCTTC.

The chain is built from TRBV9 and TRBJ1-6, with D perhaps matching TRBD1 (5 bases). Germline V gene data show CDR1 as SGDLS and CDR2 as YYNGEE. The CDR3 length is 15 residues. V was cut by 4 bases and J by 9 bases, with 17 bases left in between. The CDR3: CASSPLGTESSPLHF. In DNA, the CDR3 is TGTGCCAGCAGCCCCCTTGGGACTGAAAGTTCACCCCTCCACTTT. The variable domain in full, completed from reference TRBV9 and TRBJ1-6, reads DSGVTQTPKHLITATGQRVTLRCSPRSGDLSVYWYQQSLDQGLQFLIQYYNGEERAKGNILERFSAQQFPDLHSELNLSSLELGDSALYFCASSPLGTESSPLHFGNGTRLTVT.

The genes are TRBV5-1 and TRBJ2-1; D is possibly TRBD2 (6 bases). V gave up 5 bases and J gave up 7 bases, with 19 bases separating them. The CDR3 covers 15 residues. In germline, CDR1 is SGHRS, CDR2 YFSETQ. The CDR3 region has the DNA TGCGCCAGCAGTGATTCCGGGAGCAGCACTAATGAGCAGTTCTTC. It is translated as CASSDSGSSTNEQFF.

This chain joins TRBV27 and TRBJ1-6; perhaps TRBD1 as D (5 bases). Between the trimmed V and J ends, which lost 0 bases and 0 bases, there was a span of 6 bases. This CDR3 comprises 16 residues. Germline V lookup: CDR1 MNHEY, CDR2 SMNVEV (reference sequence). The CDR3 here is CASSLSGGSYNSPLHF. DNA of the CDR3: TGTGCCAGCAGTTTATCGGGGGGCTCCTATAATTCACCCCTCCACTTT.

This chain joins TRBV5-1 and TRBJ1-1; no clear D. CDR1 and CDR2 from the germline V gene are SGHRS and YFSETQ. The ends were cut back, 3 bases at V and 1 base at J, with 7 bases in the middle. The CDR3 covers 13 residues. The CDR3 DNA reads TGCGCCAGCAGCTCCCGGGCGAACACTGAAGCTTTCTTT. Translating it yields CASSSRANTEAFF.

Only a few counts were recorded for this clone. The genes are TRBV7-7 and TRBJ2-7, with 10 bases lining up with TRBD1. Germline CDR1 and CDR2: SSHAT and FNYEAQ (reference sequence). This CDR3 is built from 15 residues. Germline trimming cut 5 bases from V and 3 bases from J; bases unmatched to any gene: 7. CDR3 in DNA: TGTGCCAGCAGCCCCGGGGGGGACAGGGGCTACGAGCAGTACTTC. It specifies CASSPGGDRGYEQYF.

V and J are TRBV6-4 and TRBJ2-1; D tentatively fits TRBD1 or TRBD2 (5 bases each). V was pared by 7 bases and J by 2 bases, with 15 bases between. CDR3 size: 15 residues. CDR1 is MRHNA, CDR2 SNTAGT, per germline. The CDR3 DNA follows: TGTGCCAGCAAAAGGGACGTCCAAGCCTACAATGAGCAGTTCTTC. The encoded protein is CASKRDVQAYNEQFF.

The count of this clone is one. The CDR3 region has the DNA TGTGCCACCGGGACACCTCCTAACTATGGCTACACCTTC. Protein sequence: CATGTPPNYGYTF. The chain employs TRBV2 and TRBJ1-2; weak D call: TRBD1 (6 bases). Germline CDR1 is SNHLY and CDR2 is FYNNEI. V was shortened by 10 bases and J by 0 bases, with 12 bases between the two germline ends. There are 13 residues in the CDR3. Full variable domain (rest looked up from reference TRBV2 and TRBJ1-2): EPEVTQTPSHQVTQMGQEVILRCVPISNHLYFYWYRQILGQKVEFLVSFYNNEISEKSEIFDDQFSVERPDGSNFTLKIRSTKLEDSAMYFCATGTPPNYGYTFGSGTRLTVV.

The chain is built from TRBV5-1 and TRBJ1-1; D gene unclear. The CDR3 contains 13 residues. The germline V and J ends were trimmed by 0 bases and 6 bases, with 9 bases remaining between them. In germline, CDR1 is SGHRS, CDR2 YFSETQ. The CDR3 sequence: CASSLAAKAEAFF. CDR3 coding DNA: TGCGCCAGCAGCTTGGCGGCAAAGGCTGAAGCTTTCTTT.

For the CDR3, the DNA is TGCGCCAGCAGGCAGGGACTTGGCACTGAAGCTTTCTTT. This encodes CASRQGLGTEAFF. This sequence joins TRBV10-1 and TRBJ1-1; possibly TRBD1 for D (5 bases). The germline V and J ends were trimmed by 6 bases and 4 bases, with 12 bases remaining between them. This CDR3 has 13 amino acids. The germline CDR1 and CDR2 sequences are WNHNN and SYGVQD (reference sequence).

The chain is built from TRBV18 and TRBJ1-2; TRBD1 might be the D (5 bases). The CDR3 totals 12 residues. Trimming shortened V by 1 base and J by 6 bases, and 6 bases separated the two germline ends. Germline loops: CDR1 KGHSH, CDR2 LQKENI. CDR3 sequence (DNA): TGTGCCAGCTCACCACTGGACAATGGCTACACCTTC. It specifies CASSPLDNGYTF.

CDR3 DNA sequence: TGTGCCAGCAGCGTACAGGGGTCCCGGTCTGGAAACACCATATATTTT. Protein: CASSVQGSRSGNTIYF. The V gene is TRBV9, the J gene TRBJ1-3; possible D gene TRBD1, 6 bases. The CDR3 covers 16 residues. The germline V and J ends were trimmed by 1 base and 1 base, with 12 bases remaining between them. CDR1 is SGDLS, CDR2 YYNGEE, per germline.

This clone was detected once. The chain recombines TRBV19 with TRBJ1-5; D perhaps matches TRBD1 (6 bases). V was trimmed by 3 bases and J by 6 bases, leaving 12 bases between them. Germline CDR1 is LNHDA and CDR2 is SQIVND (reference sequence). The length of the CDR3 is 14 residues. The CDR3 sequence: CASSIWGGPQPQHF. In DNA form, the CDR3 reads TGTGCCAGTAGTATTTGGGGGGGGCCTCAGCCCCAGCATTTT.

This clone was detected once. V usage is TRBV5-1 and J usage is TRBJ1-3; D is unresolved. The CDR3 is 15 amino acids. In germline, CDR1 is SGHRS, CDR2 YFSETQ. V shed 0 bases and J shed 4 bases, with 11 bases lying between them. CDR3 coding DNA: TGCGCCAGCAGCTTGGCCGTGGCGGGAGGAAACACCATATATTTT. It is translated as CASSLAVAGGNTIYF.

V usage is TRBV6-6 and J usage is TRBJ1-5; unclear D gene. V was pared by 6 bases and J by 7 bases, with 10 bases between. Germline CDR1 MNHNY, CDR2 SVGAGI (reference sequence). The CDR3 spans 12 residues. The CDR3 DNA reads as TGTGCCAGCAGCTCCACACGACAGCCCCAGCATTTT. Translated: CASSSTRQPQHF.

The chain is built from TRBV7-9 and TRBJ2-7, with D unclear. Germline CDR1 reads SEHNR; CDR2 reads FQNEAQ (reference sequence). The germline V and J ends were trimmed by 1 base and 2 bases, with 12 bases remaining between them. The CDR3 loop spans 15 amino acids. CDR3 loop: CASSLGSATTYEQYF. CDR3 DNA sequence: TGTGCCAGCAGCTTAGGTTCAGCCACGACCTACGAGCAGTACTTC.

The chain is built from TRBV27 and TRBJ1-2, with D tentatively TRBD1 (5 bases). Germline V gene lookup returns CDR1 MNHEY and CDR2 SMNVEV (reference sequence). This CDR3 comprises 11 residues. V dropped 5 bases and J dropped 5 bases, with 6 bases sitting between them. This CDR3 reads CASSQGYGYTF. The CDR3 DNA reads TGTGCCAGCAGTCAGGGTTATGGCTACACCTTC.

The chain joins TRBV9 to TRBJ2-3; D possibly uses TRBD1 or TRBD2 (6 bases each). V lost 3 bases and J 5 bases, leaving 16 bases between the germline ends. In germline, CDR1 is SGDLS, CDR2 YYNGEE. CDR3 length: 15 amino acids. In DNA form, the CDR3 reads TGTGCCAGCAGCGCCGATACGGGGGCGCTAGATACGCAGTATTTT. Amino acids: CASSADTGALDTQYF. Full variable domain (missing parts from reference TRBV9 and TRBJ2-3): DSGVTQTPKHLITATGQRVTLRCSPRSGDLSVYWYQQSLDQGLQFLIQYYNGEERAKGNILERFSAQQFPDLHSELNLSSLELGDSALYFCASSADTGALDTQYFGPGTRLTVL.

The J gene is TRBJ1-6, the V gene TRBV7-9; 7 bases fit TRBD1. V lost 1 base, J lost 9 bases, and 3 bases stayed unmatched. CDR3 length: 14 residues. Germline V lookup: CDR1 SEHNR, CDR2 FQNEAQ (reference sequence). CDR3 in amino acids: CASSLDRGGSPLHF. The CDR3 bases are TGTGCCAGCAGCTTAGACAGGGGAGGTTCACCCCTCCACTTT.

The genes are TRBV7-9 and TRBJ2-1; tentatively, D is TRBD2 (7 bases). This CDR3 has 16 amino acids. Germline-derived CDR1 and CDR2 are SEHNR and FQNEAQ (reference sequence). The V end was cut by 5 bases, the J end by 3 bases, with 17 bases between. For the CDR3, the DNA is TGTGCCAGCAGCGAGAGGGGCGGGGGCTTCTACAATGAGCAGTTCTTC. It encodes CASSERGGGFYNEQFF.

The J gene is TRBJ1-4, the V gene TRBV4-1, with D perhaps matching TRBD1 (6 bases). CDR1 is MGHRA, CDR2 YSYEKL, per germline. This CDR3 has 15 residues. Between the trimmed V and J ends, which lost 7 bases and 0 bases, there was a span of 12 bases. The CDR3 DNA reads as TGCGCCAGCAACTTCCAGGGGTCAACTAATGAAAAACTGTTTTTT. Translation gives CASNFQGSTNEKLFF.

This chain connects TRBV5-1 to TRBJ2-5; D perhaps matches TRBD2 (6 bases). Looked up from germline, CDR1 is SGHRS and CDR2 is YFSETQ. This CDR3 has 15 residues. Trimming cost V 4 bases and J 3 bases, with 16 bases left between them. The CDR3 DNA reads TGCGCCAGCAGCCTAGTTGTTGGGGGGAAAGAGACCCAGTACTTC. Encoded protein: CASSLVVGGKETQYF.